The 21 T cell receptor beta chains below all came from one sample that was sequenced in a study of T cell changes during pregnancy in multiple sclerosis. Generated by immunoSEQ multiplex PCR, the TCRdb table keeps only in-frame clones and is missing some. The sample has around 23,000 clones, 90% seen once. This sample comprised CD8+ T cells from peripheral blood mononuclear cells, obtained in the third trimester of pregnancy. The receptors come from a female donor in good health, enrolled as a control in a pregnancy study.

This rearrangement joins TRBV27 to TRBJ1-2; no reliable D call. Germline V gene sequence: CDR1 MNHEY, CDR2 SMNVEV (reference sequence). Trimming took 3 bases from V and 8 from J, leaving 10 bases between them. CDR3 length: 12 residues. The CDR3 loop reads CASSLGGRGYTF. As DNA, the CDR3 is TGTGCCAGCAGTTTGGGTGGGAGGGGCTACACCTTC.

A remark on this clone: Compared with germline, one end of the junction differs, possibly owing to a read error. The chain links TRBV7-7 to TRBJ2-3; tentatively, D is TRBD2 (6 bases). CDR1 and CDR2 from the germline V gene are SSHAT and FNYEAQ (reference sequence). The CDR3 has 15 residues. The DNA for the CDR3 is TGTGCTAGCAGCTTAGCCGCGGGGAGGACAGATACGCAGTATTTT. Its protein product is CASSLAAGRTDTQYF. Together with reference TRBV7-7 and TRBJ2-3, the CDR3 gives the full variable domain: GAGVSQSPRYKVTKRGQDVTLRCDPISSHATLYWYQQALGQGPEFLTYFNYEAQPDKSGLPSDRFSAERPEGSISTLTIQRTEQRDSAMYRCASSLAAGRTDTQYFGPGTRLTVL.

The chain combines TRBV27 with TRBJ2-4; 10 bases are shared with TRBD1. CDR1 is MNHEY and CDR2 is SMNVEV in the germline V gene (reference sequence). The V segment lost 5 bases and the J segment 6 bases; nucleotides outside the gene matches: 10. This CDR3 contains 16 residues. The CDR3 DNA reads as TGTGCCAGCAGTCTTACCGGGACAGGGGCTCGAAACATTCAGTACTTC. As protein: CASSLTGTGARNIQYF.

Only one count was recorded for this clone. This rearrangement joins TRBV9 to TRBJ2-7; 7 positions match TRBD2. Germline V gene sequence: CDR1 SGDLS, CDR2 YYNGEE. The CDR3 sequence is 14 residues long. V was pared by 3 bases and J by 4 bases, with 7 bases of the junction left unmatched. The CDR3 DNA reads TGTGCCAGCAGCGAGCGGCCCGGGGGGTACGAGCAGTACTTC. Residues: CASSERPGGYEQYF.

Here the CDR3 reads CASRSTSGSADTQYF. The CDR3 DNA reads TGTGCCAGCAGATCTACTAGCGGGTCTGCAGATACGCAGTATTTT. The chain is built from TRBV28 and TRBJ2-3; 9 bases match TRBD2. Germline CDR1 reads MDHEN; CDR2 reads SYDVKM. The CDR3 runs 15 residues. Losses at the gene ends were 6 bases for V and 4 bases for J; bases not matched to a gene: 8.

The V gene is TRBV28, the J gene TRBJ2-5; unclear D gene. Germline V gene lookup returns CDR1 MDHEN and CDR2 SYDVKM. Trimming shortened V by 8 bases and J by 0 bases, and 10 bases separated the two germline ends. The CDR3 totals 13 residues. CDR3 region: CASLGRYQETQYF. Here the CDR3 DNA reads TGTGCCAGCCTGGGCAGGTACCAAGAGACCCAGTACTTC.

This sequence joins TRBV15 and TRBJ1-5, with D unclear. V lost 0 bases and J 4 bases, leaving 13 bases between the germline ends. CDR3 size: 16 residues. In germline, CDR1 is LNHNV, CDR2 YYDKDF (reference sequence). This CDR3 reads CATSREGWELNQPQHF. CDR3 nucleotides: TGTGCCACCAGCAGAGAAGGGTGGGAGTTGAATCAGCCCCAGCATTTT.

This chain links TRBV4-2 with TRBJ2-7; D is unclear. The V end was cut by 1 base, the J end by 7 bases, with 14 bases between. Germline values: CDR1 LGHNA, CDR2 YNFKEQ. The CDR3 consists of 14 residues. CDR3 nucleotides: TGTGCCAGCAGCCAAGGACTCCAATCGTTGGAGCAGTACTTC. Translation gives CASSQGLQSLEQYF.

CDR3 DNA sequence: TGTGCCAGCGGCACGGGAAGGAGCACAGATACGCAGTATTTT. This codes for CASGTGRSTDTQYF. This chain uses TRBV2 with TRBJ2-3; perhaps TRBD2 as D (5 bases). The CDR3 length is 14 residues. Trimming pared 8 bases from V and 0 bases from J, leaving 12 bases between. Germline CDR1 reads SNHLY; CDR2 reads FYNNEI.

This clone was seen just once. This chain uses TRBV7-6 with TRBJ2-1; D possibly corresponds to TRBD2 (5 bases). The CDR3 extends over 11 amino acids. Between the trimmed V and J ends, which lost 5 bases and 10 bases, there was a span of 9 bases. Germline loops: CDR1 SGHVS, CDR2 FNYEAQ. The CDR3 nucleotides read TGTGCCAGCAGCCTTTCGGGGGAGCAGTTCTTC. Encoded protein: CASSLSGEQFF.

The J gene is TRBJ1-2, the V gene TRBV9, with 10 bases identical to TRBD1. The CDR3 loop spans 12 amino acids. The germline gives CDR1 SGDLS, CDR2 YYNGEE. V gave up 7 bases and J gave up 7 bases; unmatched junction bases: 4. The CDR3 DNA reads TGTGCCAGCCGACAGGGGGCAAGTGGCTACACCTTC. Translation: CASRQGASGYTF.

This chain links TRBV19 with TRBJ2-2; tentatively, D is TRBD1 (6 bases). This CDR3 comprises 16 residues. V dropped 3 bases and J dropped 6 bases, with 17 bases sitting between them. Germline V CDR1 and CDR2: LNHDA, SQIVND (reference sequence). CDR3 in DNA: TGTGCCAGTAGTATGGGGGCTAGCACCTTCTCCGGGGAGCTGTTTTTT. Translated: CASSMGASTFSGELFF.

The chain combines TRBV5-4 with TRBJ2-7; 7 bases are shared with TRBD1. The V gene end was trimmed by 8 bases and the J gene end by 2 bases; junction bases not matched to a gene: 7. This CDR3 contains 13 residues. The V gene's germline CDR1 is SGHNT and CDR2 YYREEE (reference sequence). The CDR3 reads CASSDRQTYEQYF. In DNA form, the CDR3 reads TGTGCCAGTTCGGACAGGCAGACCTACGAGCAGTACTTC.

The chain combines TRBV27 with TRBJ2-7; 8 bases agree with TRBD1. This CDR3 has 15 amino acids. Germline CDR1 and CDR2: MNHEY and SMNVEV (reference sequence). Trimming took 6 bases from V and 3 from J; bases not matched to a gene: 10. The CDR3: CASSARQGTVYEQYF. The CDR3 bases are TGTGCCAGCAGCGCCCGACAGGGGACAGTCTACGAGCAGTACTTC.

The chain couples TRBV4-2 to TRBJ2-1, with 10 bases matching TRBD2. Trimming cost V 0 bases and J 8 bases; bases outside gene matches: 7. CDR1 and CDR2 (germline): LGHNA, YNFKEQ. The CDR3 runs 16 residues. The CDR3 DNA sequence: TGTGCCAGCAGCCAAGATGGGGAGCGGGGGGGGGATGAGCAGTTCTTC. Amino acids: CASSQDGERGGDEQFF.

The chain joins TRBV5-1 to TRBJ2-1; TRBD2 matches at 7 bases. There are 18 residues in the CDR3. Germline V gives CDR1 SGHRS, CDR2 YFSETQ. V shed 0 bases, J shed 4 bases, and the junction held 13 bases outside the gene matches. In DNA form, the CDR3 reads TGCGCCAGCAGCTTGGTCTTGGGAGGGCCTGGGTTTTACAATGAGCAGTTCTTC. Translation: CASSLVLGGPGFYNEQFF.

This chain joins TRBV6-5 and TRBJ1-5; 8 bases fit TRBD1. V lost 4 bases, J lost 3 bases, and 5 bases stayed unmatched. Looked up from germline, CDR1 is MNHEY and CDR2 is SVGAGI. CDR3 size: 15 residues. The CDR3 coding sequence is TGTGCCAGCAGTTCGGGACAGGAAATCAATCAGCCCCAGCATTTT. Encoded protein: CASSSGQEINQPQHF.

The rearrangement joins TRBV6-1 to TRBJ1-5, with TRBD1 matching over 9 bases. The V gene's germline CDR1 is MNHNS and CDR2 SASEGT. V lost 1 base and J lost 0; bases outside the gene matches: 7. The CDR3 extends over 18 amino acids. This chain's CDR3 is CASSEGWTGAYSNQPQHF. The CDR3 nucleotides read TGTGCCAGCAGTGAAGGGTGGACAGGGGCTTATAGCAATCAGCCCCAGCATTTT.

This clone has a single count. The V call is TRBV19, the J call TRBJ1-1; D remains ambiguous. Trimming removed 9 bases at V and 8 bases at J, with 19 bases between. This CDR3 is built from 13 residues. Germline V lookup: CDR1 LNHDA, CDR2 SQIVND (reference sequence). In DNA form, the CDR3 reads TGTGCCAGCTCCTTGGGCGGGTGGTCCGAAGCTTTCTTT. Its translation is CASSLGGWSEAFF.

J is TRBJ2-5 and V is TRBV19; D uncertain. The CDR3 is made up of 11 amino acids. CDR1 and CDR2 (germline): LNHDA, SQIVND (reference sequence). Trimming took off 10 bases at V and 3 bases at J, with 9 bases between the two ends. The DNA of the CDR3 is TGTGCCACCGAGGCTGAAGAGACCCAGTACTTC. This codes for CATEAEETQYF. The full variable domain, its missing parts supplied by reference TRBV19 and TRBJ2-5, is DGGITQSPKYLFRKEGQNVTLSCEQNLNHDAMYWYRQDPGQGLRLIYYSQIVNDFQKGDIAEGYSVSREKKESFPLTVTSAQKNPTAFYLCATEAEETQYFGPGTRLLVL.

The chain joins TRBV6-4 to TRBJ2-1; TRBD2 matches at 9 bases. Trimming took 2 bases from V and 3 from J; bases not matched to a gene: 5. The germline V gene encodes CDR1 MRHNA and CDR2 SNTAGT. The CDR3 sequence is 16 residues long. The CDR3 nucleotides are TGTGCCAGCAGTGACGGGAGCGGGGGGATCTACAATGAGCAGTTCTTC. This encodes CASSDGSGGIYNEQFF.